This paragraph covers one T cell receptor (beta chain) sequence. Its target is unknown. This sample stems from a study of cytomegalovirus exposure and HLA in healthy donors. The germline CDR1 and CDR2 sequences are MDHEN and SYDVKM. The CDR3 has 15 residues. Losses at the gene ends were 5 bases for V and 3 bases for J; bases not matched to a gene: 4. General study points: The study labeled 170 or so TCR beta chains cytomegalovirus-associated. Owing to their indistinguishability, certain V segments, notably TRBV6-2 and TRBV6-3, were excluded. Later analysis suggested most CMV-associated TCR beta chains were HLA-restricted.

A multiplex PCR was run with 60 Vbeta primers and 13 Jbeta primers. Generated by immunoSEQ multiplex PCR, the TCRdb table keeps only in-frame clones and is missing some. The table includes 160,000 or so clones, 60% to 85% detected once. Material for sequencing was PBMCs. The V gene is TRBV28, the J gene TRBJ2-2, with 9 bases identical to TRBD1. This receptor was obtained from a man aged 50 or older in good health and CMV-seropositive. CDR3 loop: CASSPWTGDTGELFF. The CDR3 nucleotides read TGTGCCAGCAGTCCATGGACAGGGGACACCGGGGAGCTGTTTTTT. Looking up the rest from reference TRBV28 and TRBJ2-2 gives the full variable domain: DVKVTQSSRYLVKRTGEKVFLECVQDMDHENMFWYRQDPGLGLRLIYFSYDVKMKEKGDIPEGYSVSREKKERFSLILESASTNQTSMYLCASSPWTGDTGELFFGEGSRLTVL.